This is a list of T cell receptor beta chains from one sample in a study of cytomegalovirus exposure and HLA in healthy donors. Data came from immunoSEQ multiplex PCR; TCRdb stores just in-frame clones and leaves some out. The sample holds approximately 140,000 clones, 70% to 80% seen once. Material: PBMCs. The receptors were sampled from a female donor in good health and CMV-seronegative. CDR3s include the opening cysteine and the closing phenylalanine or tryptophan. The D gene is left open where the match is weak. Some rows mark clone size as missing; the rest say once, few, many or name a class of expanded clone.

d_gene: TRBD1; abundance: NA; v_gene: TRBV6-5; j_gene: TRBJ1-2; CDR3nt: TGTGCCAGCAGGGGACAGGGGGAGAACTATGGCTACACCTTC; CDR3aa: CASRGQGENYGYTF
d_gene: NA; abundance: NA; v_gene: TRBV5-6; j_gene: TRBJ2-1; CDR3nt: TGTGCCAGCAGCTTGATGGCTGGCGGGTACAATGAGCAGTTCTTC; CDR3aa: CASSLMAGGYNEQFF
d_gene: NA; abundance: NA; v_gene: TRBV7-9; j_gene: TRBJ2-1; CDR3nt: TGTGCCAGCAGCCCTCCGACTATCCATGAGCAGTTCTTC; CDR3aa: CASSPPTIHEQFF
d_gene: TRBD1; abundance: NA; v_gene: TRBV19; j_gene: TRBJ2-7; CDR3nt: TGTGCCAGTAGTAGTAAAACAGGGGACGAGCAGTACTTC; CDR3aa: CASSSKTGDEQYF
d_gene: NA; abundance: few; v_gene: TRBV21-1; j_gene: TRBJ1-1; CDR3nt: TGTGCCAGCAGCCCCCGGACAGGAGTGAACACTGAAGCTTTCTTT; CDR3aa: CASSPRTGVNTEAFF
d_gene: NA; abundance: NA; v_gene: TRBV6-5; j_gene: TRBJ1-1; CDR3nt: TGTGCCAGCAGTTACTCAGGGGTGAACACTGAAGCTTTCTTT; CDR3aa: CASSYSGVNTEAFF
d_gene: NA; abundance: NA; v_gene: TRBV13; j_gene: TRBJ2-3; CDR3nt: TGTGCCAGCAGCTTACAGATGGGGGCAGGGTCCACAGATACGCAGTATTTT; CDR3aa: CASSLQMGAGSTDTQYF
d_gene: NA; abundance: NA; v_gene: TRBV27; j_gene: TRBJ2-1; CDR3nt: TGTGCCAGCAGTTTCATTGCAGTGGATGAGCAGTTCTTC; CDR3aa: CASSFIAVDEQFF
d_gene: TRBD1; abundance: NA; v_gene: TRBV4-2; j_gene: TRBJ1-5; CDR3nt: TGTGCCAGCAGCCAAGGGACAGGGGCATATAGCAATCAGCCCCAGCATTTT; CDR3aa: CASSQGTGAYSNQPQHF
d_gene: NA; abundance: NA; v_gene: TRBV15; j_gene: TRBJ1-4; CDR3nt: TGTGCCACCAGCAGAGATTTCCCTCCGCCGAGTAATGAAAAACTGTTTTTT; CDR3aa: CATSRDFPPPSNEKLFF
d_gene: NA; abundance: NA; v_gene: TRBV9; j_gene: TRBJ2-3; CDR3nt: TGTGCCTCTGAGGACAGATTCACAGATACGCAGTATTTT; CDR3aa: CASEDRFTDTQYF
d_gene: TRBD1; abundance: NA; v_gene: TRBV6-6; j_gene: TRBJ1-5; CDR3nt: TGTGCCAGCAGACAGGGGGCCGCTAACAATCAGCCCCAGCATTTT; CDR3aa: CASRQGAANNQPQHF
d_gene: NA; abundance: few; v_gene: TRBV19; j_gene: TRBJ2-1; CDR3nt: TGTGCCAGTGGAGCTTTGACGAGCTCCTACAATGAGCAGTTCTTC; CDR3aa: CASGALTSSYNEQFF
d_gene: NA; abundance: few; v_gene: TRBV5-6; j_gene: TRBJ1-1; CDR3nt: TGTGCCAGCAGCTTGAGGCCAGGAACTGAAGCTTTCTTT; CDR3aa: CASSLRPGTEAFF
d_gene: TRBD2; abundance: NA; v_gene: TRBV15; j_gene: TRBJ2-7; CDR3nt: TGTGCCACCAGCAGAGATCTGACTAGCGGGGGGTACGAGCAGTACTTC; CDR3aa: CATSRDLTSGGYEQYF
d_gene: TRBD1; abundance: NA; v_gene: TRBV13; j_gene: TRBJ1-2; CDR3nt: TGTGCCAGCAGCGGGCGGGACAGCGGCTACACCTTC; CDR3aa: CASSGRDSGYTF
d_gene: TRBD2; abundance: NA; v_gene: TRBV9; j_gene: TRBJ2-3; CDR3nt: TGTGCCAGCAGCGTAGTGGGACTAGCGGGGGAAACGCAGTATTTT; CDR3aa: CASSVVGLAGETQYF
d_gene: TRBD2; abundance: NA; v_gene: TRBV9; j_gene: TRBJ2-1; CDR3nt: TGTGCCAGCAGCGTGGGGCTAGCGGGTCCCTACAATGAGCAGTTCTTC; CDR3aa: CASSVGLAGPYNEQFF
d_gene: NA; abundance: NA; v_gene: TRBV2; j_gene: TRBJ2-6; CDR3nt: TGTGCCAGCAGCCTCACCACAAGCTCTGGGGCCAACGTCCTGACTTTC; CDR3aa: CASSLTTSSGANVLTF
d_gene: TRBD2; abundance: NA; v_gene: TRBV27; j_gene: TRBJ2-1; CDR3nt: TGTGCCAGCAGTCCCGGGACTAACTACAATGAGCAGTTCTTC; CDR3aa: CASSPGTNYNEQFF
d_gene: NA; abundance: NA; v_gene: TRBV5-4; j_gene: TRBJ2-7; CDR3nt: TGTGCCAGCAGCACCGAACCTTTTGACAGCTCCTACGAGCAGTACTTC; CDR3aa: CASSTEPFDSSYEQYF
d_gene: NA; abundance: few; v_gene: TRBV5-1; j_gene: TRBJ1-1; CDR3nt: TGCGCCAGCAGTGTCGGCAGGCCCGACACTGAAGCTTTCTTT; CDR3aa: CASSVGRPDTEAFF